This TCR beta chain derives from a study of cytomegalovirus exposure and HLA in healthy donors. Study outcomes and limitations: It was found in a later analysis that first-cohort TCR clusters tended to co-occur in the 120 validation repertoires. Cytomegalovirus status was reportedly diagnosed by the classifier with high specificity and sensitivity.

Comment on this clone: Antigen: not known.

The protocol was immunoSEQ multiplex PCR, while the TCRdb copy is restricted to in-frame clones and leaves out a portion. In the table there are about 300,000 clones, around nine tenths of which are singletons. The source is a young woman in good health and CMV-seronegative. Sequenced: PBMCs.

The CDR3 protein is CASRASSGTYNEQFF. The CDR3 DNA sequence: TGTGCCAGCAGAGCTTCTAGCGGAACCTACAATGAGCAGTTCTTC. The V gene is TRBV2, the J gene TRBJ2-1; 7 nucleotides match TRBD2. Germline lookup yields CDR1 SNHLY and CDR2 FYNNEI. With 6 bases clipped from V and 2 bases from J, the junction kept 7 bases outside the gene matches. This CDR3 has 15 residues.